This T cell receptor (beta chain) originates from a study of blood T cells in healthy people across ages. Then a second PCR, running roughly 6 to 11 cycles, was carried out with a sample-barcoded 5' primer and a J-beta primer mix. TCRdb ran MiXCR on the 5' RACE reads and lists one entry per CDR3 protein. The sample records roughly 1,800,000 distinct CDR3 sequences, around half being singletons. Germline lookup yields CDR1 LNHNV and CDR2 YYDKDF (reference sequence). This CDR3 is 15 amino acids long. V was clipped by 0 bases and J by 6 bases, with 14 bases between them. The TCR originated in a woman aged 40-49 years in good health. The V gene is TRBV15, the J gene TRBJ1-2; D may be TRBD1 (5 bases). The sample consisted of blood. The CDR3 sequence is CATSRDSRDHDGYTF. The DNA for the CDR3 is TGTGCCACCAGCAGAGATTCAAGGGACCACGATGGCTACACCTTC. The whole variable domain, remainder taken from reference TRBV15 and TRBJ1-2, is DAMVIQNPRYQVTQFGKPVTLSCSQTLNHNVMYWYQQKSSQAPKLLFHYYDKDFNNEADTPDNFQSRRPNTSFCFLDIRSPGLGDTAMYLCATSRDSRDHDGYTFGSGTRLTVV.